This T cell receptor (beta chain) comes out of a study of blood T cell repertoires in COVID-19. Study in general: Sites across the United States, Italy and Spain contributed samples from acute and convalescent COVID-19. PBMCs, B-cell-depleted T cells, or T cells were the source of the cDNA or gDNA that made up the material.

Using immunoSEQ multiplex PCR, the repertoire was profiled, and TCRdb retains in-frame clones only, with some absent. The sample carries 150,000 or so clones, roughly 80% recorded once. The germline V and J ends were trimmed by 3 bases and 8 bases, with 16 bases remaining between them. Germline CDR1 reads GTSNPN; CDR2 reads SVGIG (reference sequence). The CDR3 covers 14 residues. Participants' own reports of clinical history determined their cohort assignment. The specimen was PBMCs or T cells enriched from blood (not recorded which). The TCR originated in a middle-aged woman with acute COVID-19. The J gene is TRBJ1-4, the V gene TRBV30; D remains ambiguous. The CDR3 region is CAWSPTSLGEKLFF. The CDR3 DNA reads TGTGCCTGGAGCCCAACCTCTCTAGGAGAAAAACTGTTTTTT. The whole variable domain, filled in from reference TRBV30 and TRBJ1-4, reads SQTIHQWPATLVQPVGSPLSLECTVEGTSNPNLYWYRQAAGRGLQLLFYSVGIGQISSEVPQNLSASRPQDRQFILSSKKLLLSDSGFYLCAWSPTSLGEKLFFGSGTQLSVL.